This T cell receptor beta chain appears in the sequencing data of a study of CD8+ T cells in alopecia areata. Sorting separated CD4+ and CD8+ T cells out of PBMCs. Germline V gene lookup returns CDR1 SEHNR and CDR2 FQNEAQ (reference sequence). This CDR3 region has 15 residues. The germline V and J ends were trimmed by 7 bases and 0 bases, with 16 bases remaining between them. This clone was recorded a few times. Extracted RNA was reverse transcribed, and the resulting cDNA served as sequencing template. The data were produced by immunoSEQ multiplex PCR, yet TCRdb's version contains in-frame clones alone and is incomplete. The sample lists about 110,000 clones, 45% to 60% seen once, with around 23% in the top ten.

Sequenced material: NKG2D-low CD8+ T cells sorted from blood. This clonotype was obtained from a human donor with alopecia areata. The V gene is TRBV7-9, the J gene TRBJ2-7, with unresolved D. CDR3 coding DNA: TGTGCCAGCAACAATTTACATGAAAACTCCTACGAGCAGTACTTC. It codes for CASNNLHENSYEQYF. The full variable domain, rest sourced from reference TRBV7-9 and TRBJ2-7, is DTGVSQNPRHKITKRGQNVTFRCDPISEHNRLYWYRQTLGQGPEFLTYFQNEAQLEKSRLLSDRFSAERPKGSFSTLEIQRTEQGDSAMYLCASNNLHENSYEQYFGPGTRLTVT.